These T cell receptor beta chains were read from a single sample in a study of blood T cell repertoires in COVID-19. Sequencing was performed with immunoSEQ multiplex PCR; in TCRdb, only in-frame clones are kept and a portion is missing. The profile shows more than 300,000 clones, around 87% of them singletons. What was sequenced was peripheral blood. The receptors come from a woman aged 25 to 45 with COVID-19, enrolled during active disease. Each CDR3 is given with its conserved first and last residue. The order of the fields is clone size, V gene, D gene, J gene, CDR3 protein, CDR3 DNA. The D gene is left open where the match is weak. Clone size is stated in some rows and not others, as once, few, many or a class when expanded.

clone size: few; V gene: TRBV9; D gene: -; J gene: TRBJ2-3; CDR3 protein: CASSVEGAGADTQYF; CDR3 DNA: TGTGCCAGCAGCGTAGAAGGGGCAGGGGCAGATACGCAGTATTTT
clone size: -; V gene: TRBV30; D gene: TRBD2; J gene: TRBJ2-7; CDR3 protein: CASEGGLNEQYF; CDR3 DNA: TGTGCCTCGGAGGGAGGGTTGAACGAGCAGTACTTC
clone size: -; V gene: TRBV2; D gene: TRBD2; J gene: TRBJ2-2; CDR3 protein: CASRRLATNTGELFF; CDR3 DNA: TGTGCCAGCCGGCGACTAGCGACGAACACCGGGGAGCTGTTTTTT
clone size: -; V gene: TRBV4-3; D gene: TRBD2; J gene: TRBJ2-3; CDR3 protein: CASSVSGSGADTQYF; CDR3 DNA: TGCGCCAGCAGCGTTAGCGGGAGTGGGGCAGATACGCAGTATTTT
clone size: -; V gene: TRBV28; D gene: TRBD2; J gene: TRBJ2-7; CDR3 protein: CASSLPLTSGYEQYF; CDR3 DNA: TGTGCCAGCAGTTTACCTTTGACTAGCGGCTACGAGCAGTACTTC
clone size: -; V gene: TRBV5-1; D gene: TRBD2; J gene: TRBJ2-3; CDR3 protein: CASMSGRAPTDTQYF; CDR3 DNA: TGCGCCAGCATGAGCGGGAGGGCCCCCACAGATACGCAGTATTTT
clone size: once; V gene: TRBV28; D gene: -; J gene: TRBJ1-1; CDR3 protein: CASSGFMNTEAFF; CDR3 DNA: TGTGCCAGCTCAGGATTTATGAACACTGAAGCTTTCTTT
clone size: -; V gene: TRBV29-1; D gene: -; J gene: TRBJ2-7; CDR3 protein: CSVEDQGYEQYF; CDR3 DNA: TGCAGCGTTGAAGACCAGGGCTACGAGCAGTACTTC
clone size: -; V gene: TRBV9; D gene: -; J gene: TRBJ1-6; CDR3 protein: CASSALGGEYSPLHF; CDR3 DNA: TGTGCCAGCAGCGCCCTAGGAGGGGAATATTCACCCCTCCACTTT
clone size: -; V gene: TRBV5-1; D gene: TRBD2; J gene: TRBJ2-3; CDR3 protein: CASSPGLAGADTQYF; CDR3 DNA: TGCGCCAGCAGCCCTGGACTAGCGGGAGCTGATACGCAGTATTTT
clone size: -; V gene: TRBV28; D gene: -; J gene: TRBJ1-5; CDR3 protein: CASHKGGFSNQPQHF; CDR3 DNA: TGTGCCAGCCATAAGGGGGGGTTCAGCAATCAGCCCCAGCATTTT
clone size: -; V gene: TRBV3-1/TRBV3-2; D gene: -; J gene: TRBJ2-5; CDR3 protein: CASSQGGLETQYF; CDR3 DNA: TGTGCCAGCAGCCAAGGAGGGCTGGAGACCCAGTACTTC
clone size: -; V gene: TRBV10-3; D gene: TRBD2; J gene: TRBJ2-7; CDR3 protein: CAITLLTSGLPPYEQYF; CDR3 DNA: TGTGCCATCACGTTACTGACTAGCGGGCTTCCGCCCTACGAGCAGTACTTC
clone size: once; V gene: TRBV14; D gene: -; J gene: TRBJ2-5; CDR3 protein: CASSQDPRTQYF; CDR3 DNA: TGTGCCAGCAGCCAAGATCCGAGGACCCAGTACTTC
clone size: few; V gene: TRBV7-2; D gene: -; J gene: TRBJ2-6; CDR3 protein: CASSFRGGGASGANVLTF; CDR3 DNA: TGTGCCAGCAGCTTTAGGGGAGGAGGAGCCTCTGGGGCCAACGTCCTGACTTTC
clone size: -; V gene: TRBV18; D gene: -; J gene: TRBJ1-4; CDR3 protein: CASSEQSNEKLFF; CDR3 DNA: TGTGCCAGCTCGGAACAGTCTAATGAAAAACTGTTTTTT
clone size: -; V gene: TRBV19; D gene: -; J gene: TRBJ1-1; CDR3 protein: CASSQVGASEAFF; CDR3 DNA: TGTGCCAGTAGTCAAGTGGGGGCGTCTGAAGCTTTCTTT
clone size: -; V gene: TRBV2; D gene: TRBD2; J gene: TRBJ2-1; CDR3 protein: CASSWRGESNEQFF; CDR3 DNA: TGTGCCAGCAGTTGGCGGGGGGAGAGCAATGAGCAGTTCTTC
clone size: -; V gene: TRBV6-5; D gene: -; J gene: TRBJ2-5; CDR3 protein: CASRLQGRGTQYF; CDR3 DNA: TGTGCCAGCAGATTACAGGGGCGGGGGACCCAGTACTTC
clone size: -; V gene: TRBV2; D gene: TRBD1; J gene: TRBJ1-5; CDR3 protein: CASRVDRGGNQPQHF; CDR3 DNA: TGTGCCAGCAGAGTAGACAGGGGGGGGAATCAGCCCCAGCATTTT
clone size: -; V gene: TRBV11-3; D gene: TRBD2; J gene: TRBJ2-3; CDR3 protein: CASSLGTRVTDTQYF; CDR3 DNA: TGTGCCAGCAGCTTAGGGACTAGGGTCACAGATACGCAGTATTTT
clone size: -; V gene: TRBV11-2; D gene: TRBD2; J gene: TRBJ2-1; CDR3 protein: CASSPWGLAGGSYNEQFF; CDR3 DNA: TGTGCCAGCAGTCCATGGGGTCTAGCGGGAGGATCCTACAATGAGCAGTTCTTC
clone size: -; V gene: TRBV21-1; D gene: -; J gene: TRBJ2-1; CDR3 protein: CASSKQITGGHEQFF; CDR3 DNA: TGTGCCAGCAGCAAGCAAATCACAGGGGGCCATGAGCAGTTCTTC
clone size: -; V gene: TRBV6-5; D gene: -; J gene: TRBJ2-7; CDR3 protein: CASIGGATYEQYF; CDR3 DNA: TGTGCCAGCATTGGGGGGGCCACCTACGAGCAGTACTTC
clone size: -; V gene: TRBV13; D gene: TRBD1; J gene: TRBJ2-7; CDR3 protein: CASRRTGTYEQYF; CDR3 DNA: TGTGCCAGCAGGCGGACAGGAACCTACGAGCAGTACTTC
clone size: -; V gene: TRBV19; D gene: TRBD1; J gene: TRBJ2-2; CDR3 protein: CASRPGTGYGGELFF; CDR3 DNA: TGTGCCAGTAGGCCCGGGACAGGGTATGGCGGGGAGCTGTTTTTT
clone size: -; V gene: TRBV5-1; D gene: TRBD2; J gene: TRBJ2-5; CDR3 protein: CASRVLAGGRPEETQYF; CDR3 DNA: TGCGCCAGCAGAGTACTAGCGGGGGGGAGACCGGAAGAGACCCAGTACTTC
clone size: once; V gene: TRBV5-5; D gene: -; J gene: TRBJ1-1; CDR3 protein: CASSDDSEAFF; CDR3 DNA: TGTGCCAGCAGCGATGACAGTGAAGCTTTCTTT
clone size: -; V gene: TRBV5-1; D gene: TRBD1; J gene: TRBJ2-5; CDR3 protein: CASSLGDRAQETQYF; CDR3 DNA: TGCGCCAGCAGCTTGGGGGACAGGGCTCAAGAGACCCAGTACTTC
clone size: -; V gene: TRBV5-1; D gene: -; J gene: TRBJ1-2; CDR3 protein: CASSPEQGRYTF; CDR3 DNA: TGCGCCAGCAGCCCGGAGCAGGGCCGCTACACCTTC
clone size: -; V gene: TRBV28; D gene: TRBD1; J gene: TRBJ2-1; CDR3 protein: CASSLDQGAYYEQFF; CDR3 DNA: TGTGCCAGCAGTTTGGACCAGGGGGCATATTATGAGCAGTTCTTC
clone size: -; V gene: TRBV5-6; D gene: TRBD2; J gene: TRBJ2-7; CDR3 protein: CASSAGGTSATISYEQYF; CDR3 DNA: TGTGCCAGCAGCGCGGGCGGGACTAGCGCTACCATTTCCTACGAGCAGTACTTC
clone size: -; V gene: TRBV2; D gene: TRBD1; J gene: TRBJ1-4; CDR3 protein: CATVQGTATNEKLFF; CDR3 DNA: TGTGCCACCGTACAGGGGACCGCAACTAATGAAAAACTGTTTTTT
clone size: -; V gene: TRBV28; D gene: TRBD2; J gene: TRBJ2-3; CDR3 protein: CASGLLAGYTDTQYF; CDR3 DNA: TGTGCCAGCGGGTTACTAGCGGGGTACACAGATACGCAGTATTTT
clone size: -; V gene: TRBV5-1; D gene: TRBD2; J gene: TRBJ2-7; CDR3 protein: CASSLFSRREADYEQYF; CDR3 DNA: TGCGCCAGCAGCTTGTTCTCTAGACGGGAGGCAGATTACGAGCAGTACTTC
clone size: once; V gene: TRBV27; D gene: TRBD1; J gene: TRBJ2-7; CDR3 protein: CASSPTGTVSLKQYF; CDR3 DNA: TGTGCCAGCAGTCCCACCGGGACAGTGAGTCTCAAGCAGTACTTC
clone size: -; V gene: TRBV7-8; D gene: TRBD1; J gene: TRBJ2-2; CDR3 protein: CASRAQGERTGELFF; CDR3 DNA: TGTGCCAGCAGAGCACAGGGGGAGAGAACCGGGGAGCTGTTTTTT